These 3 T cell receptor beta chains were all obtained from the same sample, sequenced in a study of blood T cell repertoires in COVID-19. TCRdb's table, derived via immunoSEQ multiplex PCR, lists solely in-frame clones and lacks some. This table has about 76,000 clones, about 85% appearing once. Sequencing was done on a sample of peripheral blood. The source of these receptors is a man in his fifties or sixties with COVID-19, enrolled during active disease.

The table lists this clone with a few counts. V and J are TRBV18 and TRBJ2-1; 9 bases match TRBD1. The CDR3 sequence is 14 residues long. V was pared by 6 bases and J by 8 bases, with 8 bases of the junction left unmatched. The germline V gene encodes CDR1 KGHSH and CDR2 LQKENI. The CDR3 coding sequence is TGTGCCAGCTCCCCCCTGGGACAGGGCCATGAGCAGTTCTTC. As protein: CASSPLGQGHEQFF.

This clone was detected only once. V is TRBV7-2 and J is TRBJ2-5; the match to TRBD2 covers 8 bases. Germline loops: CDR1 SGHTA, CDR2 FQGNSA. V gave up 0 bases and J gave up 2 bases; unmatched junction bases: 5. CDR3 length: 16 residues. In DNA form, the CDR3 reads TGTGCCAGCAGCTTAGCCGCACTAGCGGCTCAAGAGACCCAGTACTTC. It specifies CASSLAALAAQETQYF.

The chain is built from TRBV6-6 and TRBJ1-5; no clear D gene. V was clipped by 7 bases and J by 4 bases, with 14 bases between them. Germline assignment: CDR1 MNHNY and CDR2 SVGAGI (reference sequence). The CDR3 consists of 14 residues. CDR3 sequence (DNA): TGTGCCAGCAAAACAGAGAGGGAGAATCAGCCCCAGCATTTT. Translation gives CASKTERENQPQHF.